This T cell receptor beta chain appears in the sequencing data of a study of Graves' ophthalmopathy and Graves' hyperthyroidism. RNA transcripts served as template for amplifying TCR beta CDR3 sequences. First-round RT-PCR with HTBI primers preceded a second-round multiplex PCR. TCRdb recomputed calls from the multiplex PCR reads with MiXCR, one row per CDR3 protein. The top ten clones hold more than 9.5% of a sample with around 1.1 million distinct CDR3 sequences, about 36% of them seen once. Exclusion applied to patients with other autoimmune diseases, uncontrolled infections, pregnancy or lactation. Each diagnosis was determined on the basis of clinical symptoms, serum thyroxine, TRAb, thyroid ultrasound and orbital computed tomography. This CDR3 comprises 14 residues. Trimming pared 7 bases from V and 4 bases from J, leaving 16 bases between.

This clonotype originated in an adult man with Graves' hyperthyroidism. The gene calls are TRBV12-3 or TRBV12-4 and TRBJ1-1; D is unclear. Sequenced: peripheral blood or thyroid tissue (not recorded which). The CDR3 sequence is CASILQRGRTEAFF. CDR3 nucleotides: TGTGCCAGCATCCTTCAGCGGGGTCGCACTGAAGCTTTCTTT.